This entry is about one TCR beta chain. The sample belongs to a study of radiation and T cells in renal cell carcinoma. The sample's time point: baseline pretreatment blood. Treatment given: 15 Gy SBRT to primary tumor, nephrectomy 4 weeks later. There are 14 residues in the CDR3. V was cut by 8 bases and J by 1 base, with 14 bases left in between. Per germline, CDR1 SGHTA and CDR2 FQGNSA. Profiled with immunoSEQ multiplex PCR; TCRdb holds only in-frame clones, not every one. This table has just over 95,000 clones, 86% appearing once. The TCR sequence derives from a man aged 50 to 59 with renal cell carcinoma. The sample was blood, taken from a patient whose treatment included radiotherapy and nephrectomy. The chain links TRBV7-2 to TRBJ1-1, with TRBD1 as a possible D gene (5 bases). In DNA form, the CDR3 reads TGTGCCAGCCTACTGGACACGCCGAACACTGAAGCTTTCTTT. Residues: CASLLDTPNTEAFF.